This is a list of T cell receptor beta chains from one sample in a study of T cells after yellow fever vaccination. TCRdb processed the 5' RACE reads anew with MiXCR; each CDR3 protein has one entry. The table includes under 30,000 distinct CDR3 sequences, less than 6.5% detected once. The material sequenced was CD8+ T cells sorted from PBMCs, taken 10 days after the yellow fever booster vaccination. The receptors shown here come from a man in his thirties or forties who received the YFV17D yellow fever vaccine. CDR3s leave out the opening cysteine and the closing phenylalanine or tryptophan. Each record gives: D gene, V gene, J gene, CDR3 protein. The D gene is left open where the match is weak.

D gene: .
V gene: TRBV10-3
J gene: TRBJ2-5
CDR3 protein: AKDQETQY

D gene: .
V gene: TRBV12-3/TRBV12-4
J gene: TRBJ2-2
CDR3 protein: ASSLQDTGELF

D gene: TRBD2
V gene: TRBV20-1
J gene: TRBJ2-1
CDR3 protein: SARAISGSGRVDEQF

D gene: .
V gene: TRBV5-1
J gene: TRBJ2-1
CDR3 protein: ASSLTSGAQRNEQF

D gene: TRBD2
V gene: TRBV20-1
J gene: TRBJ2-7
CDR3 protein: SAITSGRTYEQY

D gene: .
V gene: TRBV25-1
J gene: TRBJ2-3
CDR3 protein: ATEVRADTQY

D gene: .
V gene: TRBV6-5
J gene: TRBJ2-5
CDR3 protein: ASSYSGSAVEYH

D gene: .
V gene: TRBV28
J gene: TRBJ2-4
CDR3 protein: ASRGVAKSEAKNIQY

D gene: .
V gene: TRBV10-3
J gene: TRBJ2-5
CDR3 protein: AISESSETHYRFETQY

D gene: TRBD1
V gene: TRBV7-9
J gene: TRBJ2-7
CDR3 protein: ASSSPPGTGAYEQY

D gene: TRBD1
V gene: TRBV2
J gene: TRBJ1-5
CDR3 protein: ASSEETGTIQPQH

D gene: .
V gene: TRBV28
J gene: TRBJ2-5
CDR3 protein: ASTQPPPEETQY

D gene: .
V gene: TRBV12-3/TRBV12-4
J gene: TRBJ2-7
CDR3 protein: ASSLVGASDEQY

D gene: TRBD2
V gene: TRBV20-1
J gene: TRBJ2-7
CDR3 protein: SAVSGNSYEQY

D gene: TRBD1
V gene: TRBV28
J gene: TRBJ2-2
CDR3 protein: ASADRGLLFENTGELF

D gene: TRBD2
V gene: TRBV6-5
J gene: TRBJ2-3
CDR3 protein: ASSYREGDTQY

D gene: .
V gene: TRBV5-1
J gene: TRBJ1-4
CDR3 protein: ASSLGHGEKLF

D gene: .
V gene: TRBV28
J gene: TRBJ2-3
CDR3 protein: ASSLVDTQY

D gene: TRBD1
V gene: TRBV4-2
J gene: TRBJ2-1
CDR3 protein: ASSHPNRGSIHEQF

D gene: .
V gene: TRBV12-3/TRBV12-4
J gene: TRBJ2-7
CDR3 protein: ASSYPGSYEQY

D gene: TRBD1
V gene: TRBV4-3
J gene: TRBJ1-5
CDR3 protein: ASSQDSPAGGGQPQH

D gene: .
V gene: TRBV5-1
J gene: TRBJ2-7
CDR3 protein: ASSFAGVSYEQY

D gene: .
V gene: TRBV14
J gene: TRBJ2-1
CDR3 protein: ASSTITGVSNEQF

D gene: .
V gene: TRBV12-3/TRBV12-4
J gene: TRBJ2-7
CDR3 protein: ASSLTGTAYEQY

D gene: TRBD1
V gene: TRBV6-5
J gene: TRBJ1-3
CDR3 protein: ASSYSGTAYSGNTIY

D gene: .
V gene: TRBV20-1
J gene: TRBJ2-7
CDR3 protein: SARASGRPGEQY

D gene: .
V gene: TRBV12-3/TRBV12-4
J gene: TRBJ2-5
CDR3 protein: ASSLRPAQETQY

D gene: TRBD2
V gene: TRBV7-4
J gene: TRBJ2-3
CDR3 protein: ASSLPWGLAGEWRGEGTDTQY

D gene: TRBD2
V gene: TRBV28
J gene: TRBJ2-1
CDR3 protein: ASDLNPPGLAGVEQF

D gene: .
V gene: TRBV27
J gene: TRBJ2-7
CDR3 protein: ASSNRDGYEQY

D gene: TRBD2
V gene: TRBV20-1
J gene: TRBJ2-3
CDR3 protein: SATPTSGPSTDTQY

D gene: .
V gene: TRBV5-4
J gene: TRBJ2-1
CDR3 protein: ASSLGLSWGSYNEQF

D gene: TRBD2
V gene: TRBV27
J gene: TRBJ2-7
CDR3 protein: ASKVAGGPYEQY

D gene: .
V gene: TRBV12-3/TRBV12-4
J gene: TRBJ2-5
CDR3 protein: ASSLGGGWETQY

D gene: .
V gene: TRBV7-9
J gene: TRBJ1-2
CDR3 protein: ASSDTDLGGYGYT

D gene: .
V gene: TRBV29-1
J gene: TRBJ1-2
CDR3 protein: SVVGGATNYGYT

D gene: .
V gene: TRBV7-9
J gene: TRBJ2-3
CDR3 protein: ARSSRYSSTDTQY

D gene: .
V gene: TRBV4-1
J gene: TRBJ2-7
CDR3 protein: ASSQEKAYEQY

D gene: TRBD2
V gene: TRBV12-3/TRBV12-4
J gene: TRBJ2-1
CDR3 protein: ASRPSGSLHNEQF

D gene: .
V gene: TRBV11-2
J gene: TRBJ2-7
CDR3 protein: ASSLGQSYEQY

D gene: .
V gene: TRBV24-1
J gene: TRBJ2-1
CDR3 protein: ATSDLWYNEQF

D gene: TRBD1
V gene: TRBV9
J gene: TRBJ2-3
CDR3 protein: ASSGGDRGFTDTQY

D gene: TRBD2
V gene: TRBV23-1
J gene: TRBJ2-1
CDR3 protein: ASSPPGLAGEGEQF

D gene: TRBD1
V gene: TRBV28
J gene: TRBJ2-5
CDR3 protein: ASRDRGVETQY

D gene: .
V gene: TRBV3-1
J gene: TRBJ1-1
CDR3 protein: ASSQDRDLREAF

D gene: .
V gene: TRBV14
J gene: TRBJ2-2
CDR3 protein: ASNLLDTGELF

D gene: TRBD2
V gene: TRBV5-6
J gene: TRBJ2-1
CDR3 protein: ASSLGGLAYNEQF

D gene: .
V gene: TRBV7-9
J gene: TRBJ2-7
CDR3 protein: ASSPLGDEQY

D gene: .
V gene: TRBV7-6
J gene: TRBJ2-1
CDR3 protein: ASSDSTGGLNEQF

D gene: .
V gene: TRBV10-2
J gene: TRBJ2-7
CDR3 protein: ASAPGAAYEQY

D gene: TRBD1
V gene: TRBV4-1
J gene: TRBJ2-5
CDR3 protein: ASRQVGTGGGQTQY